This T cell receptor beta chain is drawn from a study of beta chain features in type 1 diabetes. Sequencing targeted expressed TCRB transcripts, as all isolated RNA had been reverse transcribed. Clones were read by immunoSEQ multiplex PCR, and TCRdb kept only the in-frame ones, dropping some. The sample carries 200,000 to 250,000 clones, 14% recorded once. A word on this clone: No antigen is known for it.

General study points: All four CD4+ subsets of Type 1 diabetes patients contained TCRB CDR3s that were moderately but significantly shorter.

The CDR3 covers 13 residues. CDR1 is SQVTM, CDR2 ANQGSEA, per germline. The V gene lost 2 bases and the J gene lost 3 bases, with 8 bases spanning the gap. The rearrangement joins TRBV29-1 to TRBJ2-1; perhaps TRBD1 as D (5 bases). The sequence was obtained from a man in his thirties or forties with type 1 diabetes. Material: naive CD4+ T cells from blood. CDR3 residues: CSVERQGYNEQFF. The CDR3 DNA follows: TGCAGCGTTGAAAGGCAGGGCTACAATGAGCAGTTCTTC.